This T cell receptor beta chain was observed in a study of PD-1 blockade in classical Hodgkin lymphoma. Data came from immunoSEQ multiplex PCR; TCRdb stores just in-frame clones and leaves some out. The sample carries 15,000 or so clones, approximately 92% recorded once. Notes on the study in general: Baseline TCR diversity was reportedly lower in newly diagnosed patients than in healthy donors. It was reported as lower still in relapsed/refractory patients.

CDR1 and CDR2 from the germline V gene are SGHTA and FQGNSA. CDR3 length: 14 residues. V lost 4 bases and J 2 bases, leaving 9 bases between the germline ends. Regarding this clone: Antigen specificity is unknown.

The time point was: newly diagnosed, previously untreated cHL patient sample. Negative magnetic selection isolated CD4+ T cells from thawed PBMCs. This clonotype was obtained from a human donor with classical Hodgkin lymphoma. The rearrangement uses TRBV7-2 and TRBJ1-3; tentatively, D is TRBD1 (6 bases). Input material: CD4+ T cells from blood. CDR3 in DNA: TGTGCCAGCAGCTCTTACAGGGCTGGAAACACCATATATTTT. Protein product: CASSSYRAGNTIYF.